This record covers a single T cell receptor (beta chain). Its antigen remains unknown. These data come from a study of cytotoxic CD8 clonotypes in ibrutinib-treated CLL. Study overall: Each sample contained, on average, roughly 280,000 productive templates and tens of thousands of productive rearrangements. Overall study results and limits: Against age-matched healthy donors, baseline clonality ran higher and tracked circulating CD8+ T-cell counts.

Some clones are missing from TCRdb's copy, which holds only in-frame ones; the method was immunoSEQ multiplex PCR. The table records approximately 200,000 clones, around 72% of them present only once. This CDR3 has 15 residues. CDR1 SGHRS and CDR2 YFSETQ come from the germline V gene. V was trimmed by 4 bases and J by 3 bases, leaving 16 bases between them. The sample here was PBMCs, taken after 24 months of ibrutinib treatment. The V call is TRBV5-1, the J call TRBJ1-1; D possibly corresponds to TRBD1 (5 bases). The origin of this receptor is a human donor with chronic lymphocytic leukemia. Here the CDR3 reads CASSPPGTPDTEAFF. The CDR3 DNA reads TGCGCCAGCAGCCCACCCGGGACTCCCGACACTGAAGCTTTCTTT.